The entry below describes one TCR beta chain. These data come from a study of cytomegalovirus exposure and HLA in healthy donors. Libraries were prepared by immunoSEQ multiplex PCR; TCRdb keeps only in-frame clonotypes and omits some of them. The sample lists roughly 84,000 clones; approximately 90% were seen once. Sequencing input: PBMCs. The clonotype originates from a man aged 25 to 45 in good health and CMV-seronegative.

The DNA of the CDR3 is TGTGCCAGCAGCGTAGAGTCCCAACTAGCTGCCCGGGAGACCCAGTACTTC. This gives the protein CASSVESQLAARETQYF. The chain links TRBV9 to TRBJ2-5, with a tentative D call TRBD2 (6 bases). The germline gives CDR1 SGDLS, CDR2 YYNGEE. V was pared by 0 bases and J by 5 bases, with 20 bases between. The CDR3 has 17 amino acids.